This TCR beta chain was sequenced in a study of human T cells and chemical hapten exposure. V lost 4 bases and J lost 4, with 11 bases in between. This CDR3 has 13 amino acids. Germline V lookup: CDR1 SGHDT, CDR2 YYEEEE. Notes on this clonotype: As yet, its antigen is unknown.

TCRdb reprocessed the RACE reads with MiXCR, giving one entry per CDR3 protein. The data contain 120,000 or so distinct CDR3 sequences, roughly 13% of them singletons. Time point in this sample: patch test 1, 2 weeks after DPC sensitization. Treatment given: therapeutic diphenylcyclopropenone sensitization with weekly scalp DPC. Study-wide findings and caveats: Compared to controls, expanded TCRs made significantly more large clusters of similar CDR3s.

This TCR came from a man between 18 and 29 years old with alopecia areata. Some clones in this sample may be carry-over from other donors' samples. The rearrangement joins TRBV5-6 to TRBJ1-2, with D tentatively TRBD1 (5 bases). The sequenced sample was whole blood, obtained in connection with sensitization to the hapten diphenylcyclopropenone (DPC). The CDR3 nucleotides read TGTGCCAGCAGCACCGACAGCTCCTATGGCTACACCTTC. This sequence encodes CASSTDSSYGYTF.